The rows below give T cell receptor beta chains drawn from one sample of a study of T-cell memory formation after mild COVID-19. A single record per CDR3 protein comes from TCRdb applying MiXCR to the 5' RACE reads. Of roughly 150,000 distinct CDR3 sequences listed, about 14% were seen once; the top ten hold roughly an eighth. The specimen was PBMCs or a T cell subset sorted from them (not recorded which). These receptors were obtained from an adult woman who had mild COVID-19 (a few samples of this study predate the infection). Cell type and time point are not known. Each CDR3 is given with its conserved first and last residue. D genes are given only for firm matches. The size entry is marked missing in some rows and otherwise reads once, few, many or a size class.

TRBV9	.	few	TRBJ2-1	TGTGCCAGCGAAGGGGTGAGCGGGGAGCAGTTCTTC	CASEGVSGEQFF
TRBV20-1	.	.	TRBJ2-7	TGCAGTGCTAGGGAGGGGTTAAGCCACGAGCAGTACTTC	CSAREGLSHEQYF
TRBV11-2	.	.	TRBJ1-4	TGTGCCAGCAGCTTTGGGGGACGGGAAAAACTGTTTTTT	CASSFGGREKLFF
TRBV11-2	TRBD1	few	TRBJ1-4	TGTGCCAGCAGCCCCCTAGCAGGGGGAACTAATGAAAAACTGTTTTTT	CASSPLAGGTNEKLFF
TRBV2	TRBD1	.	TRBJ1-3	TGTGCCAGCAGGGGACAGGGCAATATCTCTGGAAACACCATATATTTT	CASRGQGNISGNTIYF
TRBV5-5	.	few	TRBJ2-2	TGTGCCAGCAGCTTGGTAGCAGGAACCGGGGAGCTGTTTTTT	CASSLVAGTGELFF
TRBV7-9	TRBD2	.	TRBJ2-5	TGTGCCAGCAGCCCAGAGAACCTAGCGGGGAAAGAGACCCAGTACTTC	CASSPENLAGKETQYF
TRBV4-1	.	few	TRBJ2-7	TGCGCCAGCAGCCAAGACAGTATTTCCTACGAGCAGTACTTC	CASSQDSISYEQYF
TRBV29-1	TRBD1	many	TRBJ1-2	TGCAGCGTGGCCGGACAGGGGCCGAGCGGCTATGGCTACACCTTC	CSVAGQGPSGYGYTF
TRBV6-4	.	.	TRBJ2-2	TGTGCCAGCAGTGGCCGACAGGGGACTACCCTCGTCCAGAGCGGGGAGCTGTTTTTT	CASSGRQGTTLVQSGELFF
TRBV24-1	TRBD1	.	TRBJ2-7	TGTGCCACCAGTGATGGGACAGGACTACTCTCCTACGAGCAGTACTTC	CATSDGTGLLSYEQYF
TRBV12-3/TRBV12-4	.	few	TRBJ2-1	TGTGCCAGCCGTTTGGCCAATGAGCAGTTCTTC	CASRLANEQFF
TRBV20-1	.	few	TRBJ2-4	TGCAGTGCTAGCGACTGGCTGCTAGCAAAAAACATTCAGTACTTC	CSASDWLLAKNIQYF
TRBV6-4	.	once	TRBJ1-5	TGTGCCAGCAGTGACGAAGGGAGCAATCAGCCCCAGCATTTT	CASSDEGSNQPQHF
TRBV5-5	.	few	TRBJ1-3	TGTGCCAGCAGCTTGGGTGTGACGGACAAAAACACCATATATTTT	CASSLGVTDKNTIYF
TRBV13	.	few	TRBJ2-3	TGTGCCAGCAGCACCAGAACAGGGGGGGGCCCAGATACGCAGTATTTT	CASSTRTGGGPDTQYF
TRBV2	.	few	TRBJ2-3	TGTGCCAGCAGTGAACCCGCGGGCAGGGGCATCACAGATACGCAGTATTTT	CASSEPAGRGITDTQYF
TRBV30	TRBD2	few	TRBJ2-3	TGTGCCTGGAGTTCCGTAGAAACCTGGACTAGCGGCACAGATACGCAGTATTTT	CAWSSVETWTSGTDTQYF
TRBV2	.	few	TRBJ2-3	TGTGCCAGCAGACTCGGGGGGCCGATAAGCACAGATACGCAGTATTTT	CASRLGGPISTDTQYF
TRBV29-1	.	many	TRBJ2-2	TGCAGCGTTTTAAAGGAGAACACCGGGGAGCTGTTTTTT	CSVLKENTGELFF
TRBV12-3/TRBV12-4	.	.	TRBJ1-2	TGTGCCAGCAGTTCTTATACACAACTCTATGGCTACACCTTC	CASSSYTQLYGYTF
TRBV5-5	.	.	TRBJ2-1	TGTGCCAGCAGCTTATACTCCTACAATGAGCAGTTCTTC	CASSLYSYNEQFF
TRBV7-3	.	.	TRBJ1-2	TGTGCCAGCAGCTTTGGTGCAGGGGACGTGAGGGGCTACACCTTC	CASSFGAGDVRGYTF
TRBV12-3/TRBV12-4	.	few	TRBJ2-1	TGTGCCAGCCAACAGCGAACCTACAATGAGCAGTTCTTC	CASQQRTYNEQFF
TRBV20-1	.	few	TRBJ1-2	TGCAGTGCTAGGGTTCTACAGGGTATCGGATATGGCTACACCTTC	CSARVLQGIGYGYTF
TRBV9	TRBD2	many	TRBJ2-7	TGTGCCAGCAGCGTAGGATGGGAGGGCTACGAGCAGTACTTC	CASSVGWEGYEQYF
TRBV7-6	.	many	TRBJ2-7	TGTGCCAGCAGCTCAAGCTCCGAGCAGTACTTC	CASSSSSEQYF
TRBV12-3/TRBV12-4	TRBD2	few	TRBJ2-3	TGTGCCAGCAGTTTGGGAGCGGGGGAGGCAGATACGCAGTATTTT	CASSLGAGEADTQYF
TRBV29-1	TRBD2	few	TRBJ2-1	TGCAGCGTTGAAAAGCGGGAGTTATCCTACAATGAGCAGTTCTTC	CSVEKRELSYNEQFF
TRBV11-2	.	few	TRBJ2-3	TGTGCCAGCAGCCCGGCCGGACTCAGTCTTTTTAGCACAGATACGCAGTATTTT	CASSPAGLSLFSTDTQYF
TRBV29-1	.	few	TRBJ2-7	TGCAGCGTTGAAGATCGAGTAGGGGGATCCTACGAGCAGTACTTC	CSVEDRVGGSYEQYF
TRBV7-9	TRBD1	.	TRBJ2-3	TGTGCCAGCAGCTTTTCTGCAGGGGGCGAGGAAGATACGCAGTATTTT	CASSFSAGGEEDTQYF
TRBV6-5	.	.	TRBJ1-1	TGTGCCAGCAGGCCCCTGACACAGAACACTGAAGCTTTCTTT	CASRPLTQNTEAFF
TRBV12-5	TRBD1	.	TRBJ1-5	TGTGCTAGTGGACTCGACAGGGGTCAGCCCCAGCATTTT	CASGLDRGQPQHF
TRBV5-5	TRBD1	.	TRBJ1-1	TGTGCCAGCACGCAGACAGGGTCAAACACTGAAGCTTTCTTT	CASTQTGSNTEAFF
TRBV5-6	TRBD2	.	TRBJ2-7	TGTGCCAGCCGCTCGACTAGCGGGAGCTACGAGCAGTACTTC	CASRSTSGSYEQYF
TRBV7-2	TRBD1	.	TRBJ2-7	TGTGCCAGCAGTCAAGTACAGGGGTCCCCCTACGAGCAGTACTTC	CASSQVQGSPYEQYF
TRBV27	.	few	TRBJ1-1	TGTGCCAGCAGTAAGGAACAGTTGAACACTGAAGCTTTCTTT	CASSKEQLNTEAFF
TRBV4-1	.	.	TRBJ2-4	TGCGCCAGCAGCCAACTATCTGAAGCCAAAAACATTCAGTACTTC	CASSQLSEAKNIQYF
TRBV5-4	.	.	TRBJ2-7	TGTGCCAGCAGCCCTGGTAGACAGAGCTCCTACGAGCAGTACTTC	CASSPGRQSSYEQYF
TRBV20-1	TRBD2	.	TRBJ2-5	TGCAGTGCTAGAGGAGTCCAGCGGGGCAGAGGGGAGACCCAGTACTTC	CSARGVQRGRGETQYF
TRBV9	.	.	TRBJ2-1	TGTGCCAGCAGCGTAGGGGCTTGGCAGTTCTTC	CASSVGAWQFF
TRBV4-1	.	.	TRBJ1-1	TGCGCCAGCAGCGTACCCGGGACGAACACTGAAGCTTTCTTT	CASSVPGTNTEAFF
TRBV3-1	TRBD1	.	TRBJ2-2	TGTGCCAGCAGCCATCGACAGGGGTCCACCGGGGAGCTGTTTTTT	CASSHRQGSTGELFF
TRBV6-5	.	.	TRBJ2-5	TGTGCCAGCAGTTACTCGGGACTCCGAGGGACCCAGTACTTC	CASSYSGLRGTQYF
TRBV13	.	.	TRBJ1-1	TGTGCCAGCAGCTTAGATCGCTTTGAAGCTTTCTTT	CASSLDRFEAFF
TRBV4-3	.	.	TRBJ2-7	TGCGCCAGCAGCAAAACGCAGCTAATTTACGAGCAGTACTTC	CASSKTQLIYEQYF
TRBV2	TRBD2	.	TRBJ2-1	TGTGCCAGCAGTGACCTAAGCGGGGGGACCTCCTACAATGAGCAGTTCTTC	CASSDLSGGTSYNEQFF
TRBV11-3	.	few	TRBJ2-7	TGTGCCAGCAGCCTTAGTAATAAGCGGATGGGCGAGCAGTACTTC	CASSLSNKRMGEQYF
TRBV6-5	.	few	TRBJ2-7	TGTGCCAGCACTAGCCAGACCGATTCACGACCCTACGAGCAGTACTTC	CASTSQTDSRPYEQYF
TRBV7-9	.	few	TRBJ2-3	TGTGCCAGCAGCCCCGGACCCGTGCAGTATTTT	CASSPGPVQYF
TRBV20-1	.	few	TRBJ2-3	TGCAGTGCTAGGGCGGTCGGCGGCTCCTCAGGCGATACGCAGTATTTT	CSARAVGGSSGDTQYF
TRBV7-2	.	many	TRBJ2-7	TGTGCCAGCAGCTCCATCTACGAGCAGTACTTC	CASSSIYEQYF